The TCR beta chain under discussion was sequenced for a study of shared T cell receptors in the human thymus. Sequencing was performed with immunoSEQ multiplex PCR; in TCRdb, only in-frame clones are kept and a portion is missing. The table has approximately 660,000 clones, around 87% seen once. Germline CDR1 reads KGHSH; CDR2 reads LQKENI. V lost 1 base to trimming and J lost 4 bases; unmatched junction nucleotides: 3. The CDR3 contains 15 residues. These data are also associated with another study on human thymus T cells. From that second work: Thymic and blood repertoires seemed to show skewed V and J gene use. Related work showed strongly overlapping thymic repertoires across unrelated individuals.

The gene calls are TRBV18 and TRBJ2-7; 11 bases align to TRBD1. This sequence originates from a boy younger than two with a congenital heart defect. Source material: thymocytes. The CDR3 DNA sequence: TGTGCCAGCTCACCACGGACAGGGGGCATTTACGAGCAGTACTTC. Its translation: CASSPRTGGIYEQYF.